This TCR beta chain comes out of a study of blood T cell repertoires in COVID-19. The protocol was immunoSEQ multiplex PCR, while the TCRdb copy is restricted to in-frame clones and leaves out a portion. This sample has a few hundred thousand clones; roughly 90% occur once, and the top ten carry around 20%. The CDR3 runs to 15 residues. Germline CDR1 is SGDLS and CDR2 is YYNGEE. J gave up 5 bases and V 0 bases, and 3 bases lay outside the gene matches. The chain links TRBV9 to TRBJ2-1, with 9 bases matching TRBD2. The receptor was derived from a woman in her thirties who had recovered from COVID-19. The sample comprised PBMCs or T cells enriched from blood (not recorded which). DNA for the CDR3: TGTGCCAGCAGCGTAGCACTAGCGGGTAACAATGAGCAGTTCTTC. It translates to CASSVALAGNNEQFF.